This T cell receptor (beta chain) was found in a study of blood T cell repertoires in COVID-19. Study-wide context: Sites across the United States, Italy and Spain contributed samples from acute and convalescent COVID-19. PBMCs, B-cell-depleted T cells, or T cells provided the cDNA or gDNA that made up the material.

Sequencing was performed with immunoSEQ multiplex PCR; in TCRdb, only in-frame clones are kept and a portion is missing. The data show 200,000 to 250,000 clones, with about 85% seen just once and about a sixth held by the top ten. The CDR3 consists of 17 residues. Trimming cost V 4 bases and J 4 bases; bases outside gene matches: 7. Germline V gene sequence: CDR1 MGHDK, CDR2 SYGVNS. The table lists this clone with a few counts. Material for sequencing was peripheral blood. The chain joins TRBV25-1 to TRBJ2-1, with 13 bases that match TRBD2. This TCR was recovered from a woman aged 80 or older with active or convalescent COVID-19. The CDR3 spells CASSGTSGRGNYNEQFF. The DNA of the CDR3 is TGTGCCAGCAGTGGGACTAGCGGGAGAGGCAATTACAATGAGCAGTTCTTC. Together with reference TRBV25-1 and TRBJ2-1, the CDR3 gives the full variable domain: EADIYQTPRYLVIGTGKKITLECSQTMGHDKMYWYQQDPGMELHLIHYSYGVNSTEKGDLSSESTVSRIRTEHFPLTLESARPSHTSQYLCASSGTSGRGNYNEQFFGPGTRLTVL.